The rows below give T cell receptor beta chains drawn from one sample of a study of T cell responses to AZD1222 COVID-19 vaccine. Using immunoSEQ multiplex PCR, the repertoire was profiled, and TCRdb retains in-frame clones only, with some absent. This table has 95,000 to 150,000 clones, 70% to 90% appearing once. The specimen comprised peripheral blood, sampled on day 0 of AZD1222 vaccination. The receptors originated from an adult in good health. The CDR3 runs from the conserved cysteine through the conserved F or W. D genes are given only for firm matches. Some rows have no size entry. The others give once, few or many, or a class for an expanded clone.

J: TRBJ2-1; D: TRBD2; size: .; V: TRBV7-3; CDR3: CASSLTRLAGVDEQFF; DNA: TGTGCCAGCAGCTTAACGCGGCTAGCGGGAGTGGATGAGCAGTTCTTC
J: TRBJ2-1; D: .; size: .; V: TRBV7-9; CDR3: CASSGTGTLGDEQFF; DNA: TGTGCCAGCAGCGGAACCGGGACACTCGGGGATGAGCAGTTCTTC
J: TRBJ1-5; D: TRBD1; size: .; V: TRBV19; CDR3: CASSRGQGDRDQPQHF; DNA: TGTGCCAGTAGTAGAGGCCAGGGGGACAGGGATCAGCCCCAGCATTTT
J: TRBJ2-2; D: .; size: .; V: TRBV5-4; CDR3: CASSAPKQGGSGELFF; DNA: TGTGCCAGCAGCGCGCCAAAACAGGGAGGTAGCGGGGAGCTGTTTTTT
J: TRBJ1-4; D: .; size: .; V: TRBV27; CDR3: CASTTRQASNEKLFF; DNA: TGTGCCAGCACCACCCGACAGGCCTCTAATGAAAAACTGTTTTTT
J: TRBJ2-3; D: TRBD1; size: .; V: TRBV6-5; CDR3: CASSNRGGTDTQYF; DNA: TGTGCCAGCAGCAACAGGGGTGGCACAGATACGCAGTATTTT
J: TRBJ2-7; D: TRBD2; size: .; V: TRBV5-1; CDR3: CASSYGGGGSYEQYF; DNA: TGCGCCAGCAGCTATGGCGGCGGGGGCTCCTACGAGCAGTACTTC
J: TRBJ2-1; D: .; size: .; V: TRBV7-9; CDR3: CASSPPGLRSYNEQFF; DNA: TGTGCCAGCAGCCCGCCCGGGTTGCGATCCTACAATGAGCAGTTCTTC
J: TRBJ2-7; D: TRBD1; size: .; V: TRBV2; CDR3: CATRDRGRGEQYF; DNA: TGTGCCACCCGGGACAGGGGGAGGGGCGAGCAGTACTTC
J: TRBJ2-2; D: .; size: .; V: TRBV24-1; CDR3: CATSDLGPRGGGELFF; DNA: TGTGCCACCAGTGATTTAGGACCCCGTGGTGGCGGGGAGCTGTTTTTT
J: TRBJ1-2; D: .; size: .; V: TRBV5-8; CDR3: CASSFWTHGYTF; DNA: TGTGCCAGCAGCTTCTGGACGCATGGCTACACCTTC
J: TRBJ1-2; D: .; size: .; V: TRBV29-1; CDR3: CSVERQGGRHGYTF; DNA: TGCAGCGTTGAAAGGCAGGGCGGGCGTCATGGCTACACCTTC
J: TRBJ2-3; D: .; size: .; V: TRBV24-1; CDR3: CATQGIGVGTDTQYF; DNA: TGTGCCACCCAGGGGATAGGTGTGGGCACAGATACGCAGTATTTT
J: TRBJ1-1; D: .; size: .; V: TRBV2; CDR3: CASSYDQPREAFF; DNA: TGTGCCAGCAGTTATGACCAGCCTAGGGAAGCTTTCTTT
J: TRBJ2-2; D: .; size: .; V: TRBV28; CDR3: CASSYGTGELFF; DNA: TGTGCCAGCAGCTACGGGACCGGGGAGCTGTTTTTT
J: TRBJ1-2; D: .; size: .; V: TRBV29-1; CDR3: CSVAEERGGYTF; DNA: TGCAGCGTTGCGGAGGAACGGGGTGGCTACACCTTC
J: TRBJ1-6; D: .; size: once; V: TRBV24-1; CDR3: CATSDLGQHSYNSPLHF; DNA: TGTGCCACCAGTGATTTGGGACAGCACTCCTATAATTCACCCCTCCACTTT
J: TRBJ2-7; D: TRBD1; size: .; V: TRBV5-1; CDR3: CASSAGQEISYEQYF; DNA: TGCGCCAGCAGCGCGGGACAGGAGATCTCCTACGAGCAGTACTTC
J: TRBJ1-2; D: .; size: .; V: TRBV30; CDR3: CAWTWGPGSYGYTF; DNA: TGTGCCTGGACCTGGGGGCCCGGATCATATGGCTACACCTTC
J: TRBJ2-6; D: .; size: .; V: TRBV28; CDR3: CASSFKLASGANVLTF; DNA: TGTGCCAGCAGTTTTAAACTAGCATCTGGGGCCAACGTCCTGACTTTC
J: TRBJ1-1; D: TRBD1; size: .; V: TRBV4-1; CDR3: CASSQDTGQGLRGTEAFF; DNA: TGCGCCAGCAGCCAAGATACGGGACAGGGGCTTCGGGGAACTGAAGCTTTCTTT
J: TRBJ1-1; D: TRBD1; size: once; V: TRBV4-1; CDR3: CASSQDETGWGEAFF; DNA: TGCGCCAGCAGCCAAGATGAGACAGGGTGGGGTGAAGCTTTCTTT
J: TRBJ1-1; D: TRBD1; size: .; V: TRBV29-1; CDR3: CSVHMGQGGNTAFF; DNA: TGCAGCGTTCATATGGGACAGGGAGGGAATACGGCTTTCTTT